The present T cell receptor beta chain was sequenced within a study of cytomegalovirus exposure and HLA in healthy donors. Study as a whole: Falling in the Caucasian-associated ancestry cluster were roughly 86% of under 450 genotyped donors. General study results and limits: The authors assumed roughly uniform sequencing depth across donors for presence/absence analyses. Several of the most significant clusters appeared, in a later analysis, to be linked to common viral pathogens. Relative to equally common others, HLA-associated TCR beta chains showed greater clonal expansion in a later analysis.

To note about this clone: Its antigen is as yet unknown.

V dropped 1 base and J dropped 4 bases, with 8 bases sitting between them. The germline V gene has CDR1 SGHNT and CDR2 YYREEE (reference sequence). The CDR3 runs 13 residues. The primer mix had 60 Vbeta and 13 Jbeta primers. Profiling relied on immunoSEQ multiplex PCR, and the TCRdb table lists in-frame clones only, not all of them. The sample holds approximately 220,000 clones, 70% to 85% seen once. The receptor was derived from a girl aged 2-10 years in good health and CMV-seronegative. The sequenced sample consisted of PBMCs. The chain carries TRBV5-4 and TRBJ2-5; perhaps TRBD1 as D (6 bases). The CDR3 coding sequence is TGTGCCAGCAGCTTGCCCAGGGGAGAGACCCAGTACTTC. Its protein product is CASSLPRGETQYF. Complete variable domain (other parts from reference TRBV5-4 and TRBJ2-5): ETGVTQSPTHLIKTRGQQVTLRCSSQSGHNTVSWYQQALGQGPQFIFQYYREEENGRGNFPPRFSGLQFPNYSSELNVNALELDDSALYLCASSLPRGETQYFGPGTRLLVL.